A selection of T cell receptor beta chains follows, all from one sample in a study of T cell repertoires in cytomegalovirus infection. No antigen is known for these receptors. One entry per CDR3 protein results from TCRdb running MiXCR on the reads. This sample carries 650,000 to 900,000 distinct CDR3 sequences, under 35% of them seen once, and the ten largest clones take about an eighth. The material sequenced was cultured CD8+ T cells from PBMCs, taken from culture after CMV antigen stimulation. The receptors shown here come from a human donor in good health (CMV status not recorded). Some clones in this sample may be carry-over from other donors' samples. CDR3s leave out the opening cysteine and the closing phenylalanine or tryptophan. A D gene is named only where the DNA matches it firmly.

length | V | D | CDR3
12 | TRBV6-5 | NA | ASSLQALGETQY
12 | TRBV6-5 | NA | ASSYSEGLTEAF
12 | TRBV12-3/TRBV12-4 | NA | ASSFDYRTDTQY
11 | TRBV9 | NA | ASSVGGSWPQH
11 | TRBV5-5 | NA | ASSLDINTEAF
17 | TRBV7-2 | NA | ASSSTTPRPGPHTGELF
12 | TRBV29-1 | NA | SATGRPSGNTIY
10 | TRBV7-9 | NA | ASEGGEGEAF
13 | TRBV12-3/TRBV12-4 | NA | ASSRDDRIFNEQY
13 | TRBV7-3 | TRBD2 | ASALGGGAAETQY
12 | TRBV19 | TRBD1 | ASSILRGHTEAF
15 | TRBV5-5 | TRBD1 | ASSLDQTGTGFSPLH
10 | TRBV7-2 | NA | ASSSKVSEAF
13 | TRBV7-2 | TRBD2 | ASSPGTSWADTQY
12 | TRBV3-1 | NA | ASSQAGIQETQY
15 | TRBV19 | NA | ASSNRQLVASTDTQY
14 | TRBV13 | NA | ASSLVSGRAADTQY
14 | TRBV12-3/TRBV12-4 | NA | ASILAGAAGPYGYT
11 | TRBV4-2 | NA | ASSQAENQPQH
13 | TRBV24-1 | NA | ATSDWTVSNQPQH
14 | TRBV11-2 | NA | ASSFNYSPLRNTQY
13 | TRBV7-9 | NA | ASSLQGKRSSPLH
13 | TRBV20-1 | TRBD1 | SALLEWTGITEAF
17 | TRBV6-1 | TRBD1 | ASSEAPTGFRTGANVLT
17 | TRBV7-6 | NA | ASSQEGFRVVPAMIEQF
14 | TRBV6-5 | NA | ASSYSTGMLGDTQY
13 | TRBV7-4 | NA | ASSAVQSRGPEAF
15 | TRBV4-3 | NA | ASSQDGRSSTHSPLH
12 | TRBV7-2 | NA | ASSFGLMNTEAF
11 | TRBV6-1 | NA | ASLLSGPYGYT
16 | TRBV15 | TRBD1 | ATSREGQGLILDQPQH
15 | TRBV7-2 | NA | ASSPFTGRSSTDTQY
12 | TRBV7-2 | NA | ASSLALTNEKLF
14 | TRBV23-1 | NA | ASSQMWGGNTGELF
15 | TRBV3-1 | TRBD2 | ASSVPVQRGGPDTQY
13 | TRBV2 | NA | ASEGRGGPQETQY
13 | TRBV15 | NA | ATSRDRQVNYGYT
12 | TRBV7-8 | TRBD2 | ASSKGLTYNEQF
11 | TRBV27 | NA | ASSFQVNTEAF
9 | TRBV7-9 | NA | ASSFGREQY
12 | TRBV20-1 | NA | SARDMVGNQPQH